Listed below are T cell receptor beta chains from one sample, sequenced in a study of blood T cell repertoires in COVID-19. Measured with immunoSEQ multiplex PCR; TCRdb has only the in-frame clones, and not every one. The data show under 85,000 clones, approximately 88% seen once. The sample was peripheral blood. Receptors originate from a woman aged 80 or older with active or convalescent COVID-19. CDR3s include the opening cysteine and the closing phenylalanine or tryptophan. The D gene is left open where the match is weak.

D,J,V,CDR3
TRBD2,TRBJ2-3,TRBV7-2,CASSLVGGRSGDTQYF
-,TRBJ1-6,TRBV7-9,CASSLERGSNSPLHF
-,TRBJ2-2,TRBV11-1,CASSLGLSSTGELFF
-,TRBJ2-7,TRBV10-1,CASSAGRGTYEQYF
-,TRBJ1-1,TRBV7-3,CASSFRGETEAFF
TRBD1,TRBJ2-4,TRBV4-2,CASSQDRRTGTKNIQYF
TRBD1,TRBJ2-7,TRBV2,CASGTGRSYEQYF
TRBD1,TRBJ2-3,TRBV4-2,CASSQEDLNRGADTQYF
TRBD1,TRBJ1-2,TRBV5-4,CASSADRVGYGYTF
TRBD2,TRBJ2-1,TRBV7-9,CASSSETSGRPYNEQFF
-,TRBJ1-2,TRBV18,CASSPRADYGYTF
-,TRBJ2-5,TRBV28,CASSLYRRETQYF
TRBD2,TRBJ2-1,TRBV18,CASSRLASYNEQFF
-,TRBJ1-2,TRBV18,CASSPSALGYTF
TRBD2,TRBJ2-7,TRBV11-1,CASSLAPIGRGVYEQYF
TRBD2,TRBJ2-5,TRBV2,CASMTSGQETQYF
TRBD1,TRBJ1-2,TRBV5-6,CASSLGTGVSQDGYTF
-,TRBJ1-2,TRBV4-3,CASSLTGRGNYGYTF
-,TRBJ1-4,TRBV15,CATSRATGTNEKLFF
TRBD2,TRBJ2-3,TRBV18,CASSPVPLTSGSSTDTQYF
TRBD2,TRBJ2-7,TRBV27,CASSLLPTSHEQYF
-,TRBJ2-1,TRBV18,CATSEDEQFF